Listed below are T cell receptor beta chains from one sample, sequenced in a study of beta chain features in type 1 diabetes. Profiled with immunoSEQ multiplex PCR; TCRdb holds only in-frame clones, not every one. The data contain 130,000 to 150,000 clones, nearly 9.5% of them singletons. The sequenced material came from central memory CD4+ T cells from blood. The receptor source for this set is a man aged 18 to 30 in good health. The CDR3 runs from the conserved cysteine through the conserved F or W. D genes are given only for firm matches. Clone size is not always given. Where it is, it says once, few, many or a class for expanded clones.

clone_size j_call d_call v_call cdr3_length cdr3_nt cdr3_aa
NA TRBJ2-7 TRBD1 TRBV4-1 15 TGCGCCAGCAGCCAACCGGGACAGGGACTCTACGAGCAGTACTTC CASSQPGQGLYEQYF
NA TRBJ1-2 NA TRBV27 14 TGTGCCAGCAGTTTAGACAGTACTAACTATGGCTACACCTTC CASSLDSTNYGYTF
few TRBJ1-6 NA TRBV27 15 TGTGCCAGCAGTTTATTTGGCAGGGTATCGTCACCCCTCCACTTT CASSLFGRVSSPLHF
few TRBJ2-1 TRBD2 TRBV11-2 13 TGTGCCAGCACGCGGGGGGCCTACAATGAGCAGTTCTTC CASTRGAYNEQFF
NA TRBJ2-3 NA TRBV7-9 15 TGTGCCAGCAGCTTAGCGGCTAGTCCCACAGATACGCAGTATTTT CASSLAASPTDTQYF
once TRBJ1-2 NA TRBV19 13 TGTGCCAGTAGTCCGTCCCCCTCTCTACGAGGCACCTTC CASSPSPSLRGTF
many TRBJ2-7 NA TRBV15 12 TGTGCCACCTCCCCCAGCTCCTACGAGCAGTACTTC CATSPSSYEQYF
NA TRBJ2-5 NA TRBV5-8 13 TGTGCCAGCAGCTTGAATGGGCGAGAGACCCAGTACTTC CASSLNGRETQYF
few TRBJ2-7 NA TRBV14 13 TGTGCCAGCAGTCCAGGGCGAGGCTACGAGCAGTACTTC CASSPGRGYEQYF
NA TRBJ2-5 NA TRBV30 14 TGTGCCTGGAGTGTTAGTGGCAGGGGAGAGACCCAGTACTTC CAWSVSGRGETQYF
few TRBJ1-1 NA TRBV30 11 TGTGCCTGGGGAGGAGGAGATGAAGCTTTCTTT CAWGGGDEAFF
few TRBJ1-2 NA TRBV5-4 13 TGTGCCAGCAGCTTGGTGGGGCGGTCTGGCTACACCTTC CASSLVGRSGYTF
few TRBJ1-4 NA TRBV7-9 15 TGTGCCAGCAGCTCACTACAGGCGCATAATGAAAAACTGTTTTTT CASSSLQAHNEKLFF
few TRBJ2-1 TRBD2 TRBV11-3 16 TGTGCCAGCAGTCTGAGCGGGGGCCGCTCCTACAATGAGCAGTTCTTC CASSLSGGRSYNEQFF
NA TRBJ1-2 TRBD1 TRBV5-1 15 TGCGCCAGCAGCTTGGGGGACAGGGGGGCCTATGGCTACACCTTC CASSLGDRGAYGYTF
NA TRBJ1-5 NA TRBV28 13 TGTGCCAGCACGACAGGTGTTGGTCAGCCCCAGCATTTT CASTTGVGQPQHF
NA TRBJ2-7 TRBD1 TRBV11-3 13 TGTGCCAGCAGCTCGGACAGGTGCAACGAGCAGTACTTC CASSSDRCNEQYF
few TRBJ1-2 NA TRBV7-8 14 TGTGCCAGCAGCTTTGGGGGGAACTCCTATGGCTACACCTTC CASSFGGNSYGYTF
NA TRBJ2-3 NA TRBV7-2 12 TGTGCCAGCAGCATCCTAGAGAATACGCAGTATTTT CASSILENTQYF
NA TRBJ2-2 NA TRBV7-9 16 TGTGCCAGCAGCTTAGTGGCAGGACAAAACACCGGGGAGCTGTTTTTT CASSLVAGQNTGELFF
few TRBJ1-1 NA TRBV4-3 16 TGCGCCAGCAGCCCTGAGGGAGGGTCTCTGAACACTGAAGCTTTCTTT CASSPEGGSLNTEAFF
NA TRBJ2-2 TRBD2 TRBV9 15 TGTGCCAGCAGCCGACTAGCGGGTGTTACCGGGGAGCTGTTTTTT CASSRLAGVTGELFF
few TRBJ1-5 TRBD1 TRBV5-4 16 TGTGCCAGCAGCTTGCTTTATTGGGACAGGGTTCGGTCCCAGCATTTT CASSLLYWDRVRSQHF
few TRBJ2-7 NA TRBV5-1 17 TGCGCCAGCTTTCGACGACCGGGACTGAGTGACTCCTACGAGCAGTACTTC CASFRRPGLSDSYEQYF
NA TRBJ2-3 NA TRBV18 15 TGTGCCAGCTCACCATATGGGGGCGACACAGATACGCAGTATTTT CASSPYGGDTDTQYF
few TRBJ2-3 TRBD2 TRBV29-1 14 TGCAGCGTTGGAACCGGGGGGGGTACAGATACGCAGTATTTT CSVGTGGGTDTQYF
NA TRBJ2-1 NA TRBV9 15 TGTGCCAGCAGCGTAGGGCAGGGGATCGGTAATGAGCAGTTCTTC CASSVGQGIGNEQFF
few TRBJ2-1 TRBD2 TRBV7-8 19 TGTGCCAGCAGCAGAGCGGGGGGGCCAATCCCAACCTCCTACAATGAGCAGTTCTTC CASSRAGGPIPTSYNEQFF
few TRBJ1-4 NA TRBV14 19 TGTGCCAGCAGCCAAGAACGGCTATCCTTTAGACAGACAAATGAAAAACTGTTTTTT CASSQERLSFRQTNEKLFF
NA TRBJ2-5 TRBD1 TRBV19 14 TGTGCCAGTAGTGAACAGGGGACCCAAGAGACCCAGTACTTC CASSEQGTQETQYF
NA TRBJ1-5 NA TRBV7-2 15 TGTGCCAGCACCCGCGGCGGATATAGCAATCAGCCCCAGCATTTT CASTRGGYSNQPQHF
few TRBJ2-5 TRBD2 TRBV9 18 TGTGCCAGCAGCCAAGGACTAGCGGGGGGCCCGGGGGGAGAGACCCAGTACTTC CASSQGLAGGPGGETQYF
few TRBJ2-7 NA TRBV7-9 12 TGTGCCAGCAGCTTAGTTGCGGGGGAGCAGTACTTC CASSLVAGEQYF
few TRBJ1-2 NA TRBV2 13 TGTGCCAGCACTCTGGACACTAACTATGGCTACACCTTC CASTLDTNYGYTF
few TRBJ2-5 TRBD1 TRBV7-2 15 TGTGCCAGCAGCGCTCGGGACAGGGTGGTGGAGACCCAGTACTTC CASSARDRVVETQYF
NA TRBJ2-2 NA TRBV5-4 13 TGTGCCAGCAGCAGAGCGAACACCGGGGAGCTGTTTTTT CASSRANTGELFF
few TRBJ2-1 TRBD2 TRBV7-8 14 TGTGCCAGCAGCTTAGCTACTAGCGGGGGGGCCCAGTTCTTC CASSLATSGGAQFF
NA TRBJ2-3 TRBD1 TRBV7-2 15 TGTGCCAGCAGCCCGAACAGGGGGAGCACAGATACGCAGTATTTT CASSPNRGSTDTQYF
NA TRBJ2-7 TRBD1 TRBV6-5 13 TGTGCCAGCAGTTACTCTATGGGACAGGGGCAGTACTTC CASSYSMGQGQYF
NA TRBJ1-4 NA TRBV4-3 14 TGCGCCAGCAGCCTCCGAGGGTCCAATGAAAAACTGTTTTTT CASSLRGSNEKLFF
many TRBJ1-3 NA TRBV9 13 TGTGCCAGCAAGCCGGGGGCTGGAAACACCATATATTTT CASKPGAGNTIYF
NA TRBJ2-7 TRBD1 TRBV10-3 14 TGTGCCGCAAAACCGGGACAGGGGGTCGACGAGCAGTACTTC CAAKPGQGVDEQYF
few TRBJ2-5 NA TRBV11-2 14 TGTGCCAGCACCCCCCAGGGGGGCCAAGAGACCCAGTACTTC CASTPQGGQETQYF
NA TRBJ2-2 NA TRBV11-2 11 TGTGCCAGCACGTTCCTCGGGGAGCTGTTTTTT CASTFLGELFF
NA TRBJ1-5 TRBD1 TRBV6-1 15 TGTGCCAGCAGAACGACAGGGGGCTTCAATCAGCCCCAGCATTTT CASRTTGGFNQPQHF
many TRBJ1-6 TRBD1 TRBV9 14 TGTGCCAGCAGCATTCGGGACAGTAATTCACCCCTCCACTTT CASSIRDSNSPLHF
few TRBJ2-3 TRBD1 TRBV7-2 16 TGTGCCAGCAGCAAGCGACAGGGGGTTAACACAGATACGCAGTATTTT CASSKRQGVNTDTQYF